What follows describes a single T cell receptor beta chain. The antigen remains undetermined. The source of the sample is a study of T-cell memory formation after mild COVID-19. General study findings and limits: Some responding clones appeared in pre-infection memory, suggesting cross-reactive memory joined. A balance of CD4 and CD8 characterized clones contracting day 15 to 85, whereas later expanders leaned CD4+.

TCRdb processed the 5' RACE reads anew with MiXCR; each CDR3 protein has one entry. The data show around 450,000 distinct CDR3 sequences, around 20% seen once. The V end was cut by 4 bases, the J end by 3 bases, with 17 bases between. The V gene's germline CDR1 is SGHNT and CDR2 YYREEE (reference sequence). This CDR3 has 15 amino acids. The chain carries TRBV5-4 and TRBJ2-7; D could derive from TRBD1 or TRBD2 (6 bases each). This TCR was sampled from an adult woman who had mild COVID-19 (a few samples of this study predate the infection). Cell type and time point are not known. The sample comprised PBMCs or a T cell subset sorted from them (not recorded which). CDR3 nucleotides: TGTGCCAGCAGCCCCCCCGGGGGCAGTAACTACGAGCAGTACTTC. Translated: CASSPPGGSNYEQYF.